Listed below are T cell receptor beta chains from one sample, sequenced in a study of blood T cell repertoires in COVID-19. Sequenced by immunoSEQ multiplex PCR; TCRdb stores in-frame clones only, minus some. Among about 190,000 clones listed, roughly 81% were seen once. Input material: peripheral blood. These receptors were collected from a woman in her seventies with active or convalescent COVID-19. CDR3s include the opening cysteine and the closing phenylalanine or tryptophan. The order of the fields is D gene, V gene, J gene, CDR3 protein. D genes are given only for firm matches.

-	TRBV18	TRBJ2-5	CASSPSIQETQYF
-	TRBV6-5	TRBJ2-2	CASSRTKTGELFF
TRBD1	TRBV7-9	TRBJ2-3	CASSSEWTGSTDTQYF
-	TRBV5-1	TRBJ2-2	CASSLAGGTGELFF
TRBD2	TRBV7-2	TRBJ2-1	CASSLVRASGSPQFF
TRBD1	TRBV7-9	TRBJ1-1	CASSYSGETGRTEAFF
TRBD2	TRBV7-9	TRBJ2-1	CASSRTSGAPNEQFF
TRBD1	TRBV6-6	TRBJ1-1	CASSGGQTNTEAFF
TRBD1	TRBV6-5	TRBJ2-5	CASSLYRGLIGTQYF
-	TRBV27	TRBJ1-1	CASSSPSPGRNTEAFF
TRBD1	TRBV30	TRBJ1-2	CAWNRDRGNGGYTF
-	TRBV6-5	TRBJ1-1	CASSYGQLNTEAFF
-	TRBV2	TRBJ2-7	CASRTAGSYEQYF
-	TRBV5-1	TRBJ2-1	CASSFAANNEQFF
TRBD2	TRBV5-4	TRBJ2-5	CASSSGLAGVSETQYF
TRBD2	TRBV28	TRBJ2-5	CASMGDGRVNIQYF
-	TRBV7-8	TRBJ2-1	CASSLGAPGDEQFF
-	TRBV5-1	TRBJ2-3	CASSLEGRRGDTQYF
TRBD2	TRBV11-2	TRBJ2-3	CASSPGLAGLSTDTQYF
-	TRBV5-4	TRBJ2-3	CASSKGQRTDTQYF
-	TRBV27	TRBJ2-5	CASSLSRIAGETQYF
TRBD2	TRBV19	TRBJ2-1	CASREREYPNEQFF
-	TRBV6-5	TRBJ1-3	CASRGLSGNTIYF
-	TRBV28	TRBJ1-4	CASSTQGYNEKLFF
-	TRBV30	TRBJ1-1	CAWSLREGTEAFF
TRBD2	TRBV5-1	TRBJ2-5	CASSVVSGLAGGETQYF
-	TRBV2	TRBJ2-5	CASSERSLDRGYQETQYF
TRBD1	TRBV2	TRBJ2-7	CASSEEQGGSGYEQYF
-	TRBV6-2/TRBV6-3	TRBJ1-5	CASSYLGLNQPQHF
-	TRBV19	TRBJ2-1	CASSIRGISYNEQFF
-	TRBV5-4	TRBJ1-4	CASSFQGTNEKLFF
-	TRBV19	TRBJ1-3	CASSTGSSGNTIYF
TRBD2	TRBV5-1	TRBJ2-3	CASSGGDLTDTQYF
TRBD1	TRBV6-5	TRBJ2-5	CASSRTGAQETQYF